This note documents a single TCR beta chain sequence. Its antigen remains unidentified. An equimolar mix of two oligonucleotides served as the beta constant-region primer for TRBC1 and TRBC2. Ligated cDNA was amplified by four rounds of PCR with nested alpha and beta constant-region primers and SP2. TCRdb re-called the UMI-ligation and nested PCR reads with MiXCR, one entry per CDR3 protein. The repertoire holds about 140,000 distinct CDR3 sequences, 15% to 20% seen once, with about 0.57% in the top ten. The V gene's germline CDR1 is DFQATT and CDR2 SNEGSKA (reference sequence). V was cut by 3 bases and J by 3 bases, with 3 bases left in between. The CDR3 totals 10 residues. This record belongs to a study of naive and memory T cell subsets. General study results and limits: Naive and memory repertoire findings lacked a ground truth for validation. Especially in CD8 cells, naive repertoires contained a few larger clonotypes, possibly CD45RA-re-expressing memory cells. Gini index rose across naive, CM, EM and EMRA in CD4 and CD8. Over 95% of naive TCR sequences appeared only once, unlike memory subsets.

CD8 T cells were positively selected from what remained after CD4 positive selection. The chain links TRBV20-1 to TRBJ2-7, with unresolved D. This TCR was sampled from a human donor in good health. Sequencing used naive CD8+ T cells from blood. The CDR3 loop is CSARDYEQYF. CDR3 in DNA: TGCAGTGCTAGGGACTACGAGCAGTACTTC.